These 22 T cell receptor beta chains share one sample of origin, sequenced in a study of shared clonotypes between healthy human individuals. The naive CD8 fraction comprised CD45RO-negative cells positively selected for CCR7 and excluded terminally differentiated effector memory CD45RA+ cells. Sequencing used immunoSEQ multiplex PCR; TCRdb keeps in-frame clones, though not all of them. The table lists 660,000 or so clones, 96% of them singletons. What was sequenced was naive CD8+ T cells sorted from blood. The origin of the receptors is a woman in her thirties in good health.

V is TRBV7-8 and J is TRBJ2-3, with 12 bases identical to TRBD2. The V gene's germline CDR1 is SGHVS and CDR2 FQNEAQ. After removal of 1 base from V and 4 bases from J, the junction contained 0 bases not matched to a gene. This CDR3 comprises 15 residues. This CDR3 is CASSLGLAGADTQYF. The CDR3 DNA sequence: TGTGCCAGCAGCTTAGGACTAGCGGGAGCAGATACGCAGTATTTT.

The chain couples TRBV18 to TRBJ1-1; no firm D call. This CDR3 spans 13 amino acids. The ends were cut back, 3 bases at V and 1 base at J, with 6 bases in the middle. CDR1 KGHSH and CDR2 LQKENI come from the germline V gene. CDR3 coding DNA: TGTGCCAGCTCACCGCGATGGAACACTGAAGCTTTCTTT. Translating gives CASSPRWNTEAFF.

The chain employs TRBV7-9 and TRBJ2-1; D is ambiguous. V was clipped by 5 bases and J by 7 bases, with 15 bases between them. The germline CDR1 and CDR2 sequences are SEHNR and FQNEAQ (reference sequence). The CDR3 runs to 14 residues. The DNA for the CDR3 is TGTGCCAGCAGCGACACCTCAGGTAGTAATGAGCAGTTCTTC. It encodes CASSDTSGSNEQFF. Looking up the rest from reference TRBV7-9 and TRBJ2-1 gives the full variable domain: DTGVSQNPRHKITKRGQNVTFRCDPISEHNRLYWYRQTLGQGPEFLTYFQNEAQLEKSRLLSDRFSAERPKGSFSTLEIQRTEQGDSAMYLCASSDTSGSNEQFFGPGTRLTVL.

The rearrangement links TRBV2 to TRBJ2-3; 9 bases match TRBD2. Germline V lookup: CDR1 SNHLY, CDR2 FYNNEI. V dropped 2 bases and J dropped 6; count of bases not matched to a gene: 15. The CDR3 runs 18 residues. The CDR3 loop is CASSELAGPVTDLDTQYF. CDR3 nucleotides: TGTGCCAGCAGTGAACTAGCGGGGCCAGTTACCGATTTGGATACGCAGTATTTT.

The chain has TRBV29-1 and TRBJ1-2; D gene ambiguous. Germline-derived CDR1 and CDR2 are SQVTM and ANQGSEA. With 0 bases removed from V and 2 bases from J, the gap between germline ends came to 4 bases. This CDR3 comprises 12 residues. This CDR3 reads CSVEDRNYGYTF. As DNA, the CDR3 is TGCAGCGTTGAAGACAGAAACTATGGCTACACCTTC. Variable domain in full (rest from reference TRBV29-1 and TRBJ1-2): SAVISQKPSRDICQRGTSLTIQCQVDSQVTMMFWYRQQPGQSLTLIATANQGSEATYESGFVIDKFPISRPNLTFSTLTVSNMSPEDSSIYLCSVEDRNYGYTFGSGTRLTVV.

This chain connects TRBV28 to TRBJ2-3; D is ambiguous. Germline values: CDR1 MDHEN, CDR2 SYDVKM. Trimming took off 7 bases at V and 2 bases at J, with 10 bases between the two ends. The CDR3 sequence is 13 residues long. The CDR3 protein is CASTSVDTDTQYF. DNA for the CDR3: TGTGCCAGCACCTCGGTTGACACAGATACGCAGTATTTT.

The chain joins TRBV9 to TRBJ1-2; D remains ambiguous. V lost 7 bases, J lost 7 bases, and 2 bases lay in between. The CDR3 is made up of 8 amino acids. The germline V gene has CDR1 SGDLS and CDR2 YYNGEE. CDR3 DNA: TGTGCCAGCTCTGGCTACACCTTC. This codes for CASSGYTF. Looking up the rest from reference TRBV9 and TRBJ1-2 gives the full variable domain: DSGVTQTPKHLITATGQRVTLRCSPRSGDLSVYWYQQSLDQGLQFLIQYYNGEERAKGNILERFSAQQFPDLHSELNLSSLELGDSALYFCASSGYTFGSGTRLTVV.

This rearrangement joins TRBV14 to TRBJ1-2; D is ambiguous. CDR1 SGHDN and CDR2 FVKESK come from the germline V gene. The ends were cut back, 1 base at V and 8 bases at J, with 8 bases in the middle. The CDR3 consists of 12 residues. The CDR3 DNA sequence: TGTGCCAGCAGCCAAGCCATCTGGGGCTACACCTTC. Its protein is CASSQAIWGYTF. The complete variable domain, with remaining parts taken from reference TRBV14 and TRBJ1-2, reads EAGVTQFPSHSVIEKGQTVTLRCDPISGHDNLYWYRRVMGKEIKFLLHFVKESKQDESGMPNNRFLAERTGGTYSTLKVQPAELEDSGVYFCASSQAIWGYTFGSGTRLTVV.

The V gene is TRBV9, the J gene TRBJ2-7, with D perhaps TRBD2 (5 bases). The CDR3 extends over 15 amino acids. Germline CDR1 reads SGDLS; CDR2 reads YYNGEE. V lost 3 bases, J lost 0 bases, and 13 bases lay in between. The CDR3 reads CASSEGSASSYEQYF. The CDR3, as DNA: TGTGCCAGCAGCGAAGGTAGCGCAAGCTCCTACGAGCAGTACTTC.

This chain connects TRBV10-2 to TRBJ2-1; 13 bases match TRBD2. V gave up 4 bases and J gave up 6 bases; unmatched junction bases: 6. This CDR3 is 16 amino acids long. Germline lookup yields CDR1 WSHSY and CDR2 SAAADI. The DNA of the CDR3 is TGCGCCAGCAGTGTCGGACTAGCGGGAGCGGGCAATGAGCAGTTCTTC. Its translation: CASSVGLAGAGNEQFF.

J is TRBJ2-7 and V is TRBV6-5; D not certain. CDR1 is MNHEY and CDR2 is SVGAGI in the germline V gene. The CDR3 has 14 residues. Trimming pared 0 bases from V and 6 bases from J, leaving 12 bases between. The CDR3 DNA is TGTGCCAGCAGTTACTCTATAGGCCTTCCCGAGCAGTACTTC. This encodes CASSYSIGLPEQYF.

This chain uses TRBV2 with TRBJ2-1; 8 bases map to TRBD2. The V gene end was trimmed by 7 bases and the J gene end by 10 bases; junction bases not matched to a gene: 15. Per germline, CDR1 SNHLY and CDR2 FYNNEI. This CDR3 contains 15 residues. CDR3 bases: TGTGCCAGCACGGCAGGACGGGAGGGCCTGATAGAGCAGTTCTTC. Translating gives CASTAGREGLIEQFF.

The chain has TRBV5-6 and TRBJ2-1, with D tentatively TRBD1 or TRBD2 (5 bases each). Trimming pared 5 bases from V and 9 bases from J, leaving 15 bases between. CDR1 and CDR2 from the germline V gene are SGHDT and YYEEEE. This CDR3 region has 13 residues. CDR3 DNA: TGTGCCAGCAGTTCAACTGGGACGGGTGAGCAGTTCTTC. This translates into CASSSTGTGEQFF.

The chain recombines TRBV7-8 with TRBJ2-1; 7 bases are shared with TRBD1. The CDR3 contains 17 residues. The junction had 23 bases not matched to a gene; V was cut back by 10 bases and J by 8 bases. The V gene's germline CDR1 is SGHVS and CDR2 FQNEAQ. The CDR3 loop is CAILNTTPKDRADEQFF. The CDR3 coding sequence is TGTGCCATCCTAAACACAACCCCCAAAGACAGGGCCGATGAGCAGTTCTTC.

V and J are TRBV29-1 and TRBJ2-7; 7 bases are a match to TRBD1. J lost 2 bases, V lost 4 bases, and 2 bases had no gene match. The CDR3 has 12 amino acids. Germline CDR1 SQVTM, CDR2 ANQGSEA. The CDR3 reads CSVGGTAYEQYF. For the CDR3, the DNA is TGCAGCGTTGGGGGGACAGCCTACGAGCAGTACTTC.

This chain joins TRBV28 and TRBJ1-5, with D unclear. Germline assignment: CDR1 MDHEN and CDR2 SYDVKM. The CDR3 spans 16 residues. Trimming took 2 bases from V and 3 from J, leaving 14 bases between them. Here the CDR3 reads CASSLNSGRFNQPQHF. The CDR3 region has the DNA TGTGCCAGCAGTTTAAACTCCGGGCGGTTCAATCAGCCCCAGCATTTT. Full variable domain (missing parts from reference TRBV28 and TRBJ1-5): DVKVTQSSRYLVKRTGEKVFLECVQDMDHENMFWYRQDPGLGLRLIYFSYDVKMKEKGDIPEGYSVSREKKERFSLILESASTNQTSMYLCASSLNSGRFNQPQHFGDGTRLSIL.

This clone was observed once. This chain links TRBV6-1 with TRBJ2-2, with 8 bases matching TRBD2. This CDR3 has 17 residues. The V gene end was trimmed by 1 base and the J gene end by 2 bases; junction bases not matched to a gene: 6. Germline lookup yields CDR1 MNHNS and CDR2 SASEGT. CDR3 in amino acids: CASSEGSAGGNTGELFF. CDR3 sequence (DNA): TGTGCCAGCAGTGAAGGGTCGGCGGGAGGTAACACCGGGGAGCTGTTTTTT.

The V call is TRBV13, the J call TRBJ2-1, with D uncertain. The CDR3 is 15 amino acids. Germline V gene lookup returns CDR1 PRHDT and CDR2 FYEKMQ (reference sequence). V lost 0 bases and J lost 6, with 12 bases in between. Here the CDR3 reads CASSLGRTYLNEQFF. The CDR3 coding sequence is TGTGCCAGCAGCTTAGGACGAACATACCTCAATGAGCAGTTCTTC.

V and J are TRBV27 and TRBJ2-7; 14 bases map to TRBD2. The CDR3 spans 17 residues. The germline V gene encodes CDR1 MNHEY and CDR2 SMNVEV (reference sequence). J was trimmed by 4 bases and V by 5 bases; bases with no gene match: 10. The CDR3, as DNA: TGTGCCAGCAGTATCCCGGGACTAGCGGGAGTTCCGTACGAGCAGTACTTC. It codes for CASSIPGLAGVPYEQYF.

V gene TRBV7-9 combines with J gene TRBJ2-5; 9 nucleotides match TRBD2. In germline, CDR1 is SEHNR, CDR2 FQNEAQ (reference sequence). The CDR3 covers 13 residues. V shed 5 bases and J 10 bases; nucleotides not matched to a gene: 8. CDR3 loop: CASSTGLALDQYF. In nucleotides, the CDR3 is TGTGCCAGCAGCACTGGACTAGCGTTGGACCAGTACTTC.

The genes are TRBV28 and TRBJ1-5; perhaps TRBD1 as D (6 bases). V gave up 6 bases and J gave up 5 bases, with 8 bases separating them. The CDR3 extends over 12 amino acids. CDR1 and CDR2 from the germline V gene are MDHEN and SYDVKM. Here the CDR3 reads CASRTGYQPQHF. CDR3 nucleotide sequence: TGTGCCAGCAGAACAGGGTATCAGCCCCAGCATTTT.

The chain couples TRBV11-2 to TRBJ2-2; 7 nucleotides agree with TRBD1. Germline CDR1 SGHAT, CDR2 FQNNGV. V shed 3 bases and J 3 bases; nucleotides not matched to a gene: 1. This CDR3 has 14 amino acids. CDR3 protein: CASSLTGYTGELFF. The CDR3 DNA reads TGTGCCAGCAGCTTGACAGGGTACACCGGGGAGCTGTTTTTT. The variable domain in full, with the rest retrieved from reference TRBV11-2 and TRBJ2-2, is EAGVAQSPRYKIIEKRQSVAFWCNPISGHATLYWYQQILGQGPKLLIQFQNNGVVDDSQLPKDRFSAERLKGVDSTLKIQPAKLEDSAVYLCASSLTGYTGELFFGEGSRLTVL.